These 14 T cell receptor beta chains share one sample of origin, sequenced in a study of blood T cell repertoires in COVID-19. The table came from immunoSEQ multiplex PCR; TCRdb's copy has only in-frame clones and leaves some out. The sample holds under 350,000 clones, 75% to 90% seen once. Material: PBMCs or T cells enriched from blood (not recorded which). The receptors here all came from a woman aged 40 to 50 who had recovered from COVID-19.

The chain links TRBV29-1 to TRBJ2-1; no definite D call. The CDR3 runs to 12 residues. Germline V gives CDR1 SQVTM, CDR2 ANQGSEA. Deletions cut 5 bases from V and 3 bases from J, with 8 bases between. CDR3 sequence (DNA): TGCAGCGTTCGACACAACTACAATGAGCAGTTCTTC. Protein product: CSVRHNYNEQFF.

The chain carries TRBV30 and TRBJ1-2; D gene ambiguous. The CDR3 runs 12 residues. CDR1 is GTSNPN and CDR2 is SVGIG in the germline V gene (reference sequence). V shed 5 bases and J shed 1 base, with 8 bases lying between them. The CDR3 region has the DNA TGTGCCTGGGTTGTTCTTAACTATGGCTACACCTTC. Translation gives CAWVVLNYGYTF.

This chain links TRBV4-1 with TRBJ1-3; D gene unclear. The germline CDR1 and CDR2 sequences are MGHRA and YSYEKL. V shed 4 bases and J shed 3 bases, with 7 bases lying between them. The CDR3 spans 13 residues. This CDR3 is CASSLPNGNTIYF. In DNA form, the CDR3 reads TGCGCCAGCAGCCTTCCCAATGGAAACACCATATATTTT.

CDR3 DNA: TGTGCCAGCGGACTGAATCAGCCCCAGCATTTT. Translation: CASGLNQPQHF. The chain joins TRBV2 to TRBJ1-5; unclear D gene. The V gene's germline CDR1 is SNHLY and CDR2 FYNNEI. With 8 bases removed from V and 4 bases from J, the gap between germline ends came to 6 bases. CDR3 length: 11 residues. The variable domain in full, with the rest retrieved from reference TRBV2 and TRBJ1-5, is EPEVTQTPSHQVTQMGQEVILRCVPISNHLYFYWYRQILGQKVEFLVSFYNNEISEKSEIFDDQFSVERPDGSNFTLKIRSTKLEDSAMYFCASGLNQPQHFGDGTRLSIL.

The chain combines TRBV3-1 (or the pseudogene TRBV3-2) with TRBJ2-7, with TRBD2 matching over 9 bases. With V trimmed by 0 bases and J by 6 bases, 12 bases remained unmatched. The CDR3 contains 17 residues. The germline V gene has CDR1 LGHDT and CDR2 YNNKEL (reference sequence). In DNA form, the CDR3 reads TGTGCCAGCAGCCAAGACCCCGTTAGCGGGAGATCGCGCGAGCAGTACTTC. Its translation: CASSQDPVSGRSREQYF.

The chain recombines TRBV15 with TRBJ1-2, with unresolved D. The germline CDR1 and CDR2 sequences are LNHNV and YYDKDF (reference sequence). The germline V and J ends were trimmed by 0 bases and 6 bases, with 5 bases remaining between them. The CDR3 has 12 amino acids. The CDR3 DNA is TGTGCCACCAGCAGAGACAGTAATGGCTACACCTTC. Translating it yields CATSRDSNGYTF.

The chain recombines TRBV11-3 with TRBJ2-5; TRBD2 agrees at 14 bases. Germline lookup yields CDR1 SGHNT and CDR2 YENEEA. The CDR3 runs 15 residues. J gave up 3 bases and V 5 bases, and 2 bases lay outside the gene matches. The CDR3 here is CASSLGLAGEETQYF. The CDR3, as DNA: TGTGCCAGCAGCCTGGGACTAGCGGGGGAAGAGACCCAGTACTTC.

The chain links TRBV21-1 to TRBJ1-1; TRBD1, as called in the table, went unchecked against the DNA. TRBV21-1 has pseudogene status. CDR3 size: 15 residues. CDR3 sequence (DNA): TGTGCCAGCAGCAAAACCCATGGGGGCCGGACTGAAGCTTTCTTT. Translated: CASSKTHGGRTEAFF.

The rearrangement joins TRBV4-1 to TRBJ2-5; 10 bases fit TRBD1. This CDR3 contains 18 residues. V lost 4 bases, J lost 5 bases, and 16 bases stayed unmatched. CDR1 and CDR2 (germline): MGHRA, YSYEKL. The CDR3 protein is CASSLLPDRTGGRETQYF. CDR3 nucleotides: TGCGCCAGCAGCCTCCTCCCCGACCGGACAGGGGGGAGGGAGACCCAGTACTTC.

The gene calls are TRBV7-3 and TRBJ1-1; D is perhaps TRBD1 (6 bases). CDR1 is SGHTA, CDR2 FQGTGA, per germline. This CDR3 has 14 residues. The V end lost 4 bases, the J end lost 0 bases, and 9 bases lay between the germline ends. The CDR3 DNA reads TGTGCCAGCAGCTCGACAGGTCTGAACACTGAAGCTTTCTTT. Translation: CASSSTGLNTEAFF. Together with reference TRBV7-3 and TRBJ1-1, the CDR3 gives the full variable domain: GAGVSQTPSNKVTEKGKYVELRCDPISGHTALYWYRQSLGQGPEFLIYFQGTGAADDSGLPNDRFFAVRPEGSVSTLKIQRTERGDSAVYLCASSSTGLNTEAFFGQGTRLTVV.

The chain has TRBV27 and TRBJ2-1, with 14 bases lining up with TRBD2. CDR1 is MNHEY, CDR2 SMNVEV, per germline (reference sequence). The CDR3 contains 19 residues. V dropped 7 bases and J dropped 0; count of bases not matched to a gene: 11. The CDR3 reads CASTSTGTSGGFSYNEQFF. CDR3 coding DNA: TGTGCCAGCACCTCGACCGGGACTAGCGGGGGATTCTCCTACAATGAGCAGTTCTTC.

This rearrangement joins TRBV4-2 to TRBJ2-1, with D unclear. V lost 0 bases and J 12 bases, leaving 12 bases between the germline ends. From germline, CDR1 is LGHNA and CDR2 YNFKEQ. The CDR3 runs 13 residues. The CDR3 region is CASSQEAPRGQFF. The CDR3 DNA reads TGTGCCAGCAGCCAAGAAGCGCCTAGAGGGCAGTTCTTC.

In nucleotides, the CDR3 is TGTGCCAGCAGCCAGGGGGGGACAGGGAACGGGGAGCTGTTTTTT. Its protein is CASSQGGTGNGELFF. The chain combines TRBV4-2 with TRBJ2-2; 9 nucleotides align to TRBD1. V was pared by 3 bases and J by 7 bases, with 6 bases of the junction left unmatched. There are 15 residues in the CDR3. Germline assignment: CDR1 LGHNA and CDR2 YNFKEQ.

This chain joins TRBV30 and TRBJ2-3, with 7 positions matching TRBD2. Germline values: CDR1 GTSNPN, CDR2 SVGIG (reference sequence). This CDR3 has 14 amino acids. The V segment lost 5 bases and the J segment 4 bases; nucleotides outside the gene matches: 9. CDR3 DNA: TGTGCCTGGCGATTTGGGGGGGACGCAGATACGCAGTATTTT. This sequence encodes CAWRFGGDADTQYF.